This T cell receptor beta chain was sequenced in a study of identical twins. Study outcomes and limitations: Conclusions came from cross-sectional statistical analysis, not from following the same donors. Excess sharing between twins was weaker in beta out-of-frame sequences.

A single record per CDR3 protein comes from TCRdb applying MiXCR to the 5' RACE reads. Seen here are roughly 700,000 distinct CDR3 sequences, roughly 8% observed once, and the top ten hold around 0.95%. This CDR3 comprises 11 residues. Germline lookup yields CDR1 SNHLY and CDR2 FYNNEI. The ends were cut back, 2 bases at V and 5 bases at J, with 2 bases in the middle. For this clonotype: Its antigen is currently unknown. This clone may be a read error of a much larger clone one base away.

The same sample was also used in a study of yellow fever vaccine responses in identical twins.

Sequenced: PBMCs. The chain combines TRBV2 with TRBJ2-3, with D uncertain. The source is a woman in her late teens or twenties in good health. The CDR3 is CASSEIDTQYF. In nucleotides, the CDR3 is TGTGCCAGCAGTGAAATAGATACGCAGTATTTT.